This entry features one T cell receptor (beta chain) sequence. Its target is unknown. This CDR3 spans 15 amino acids. The V gene lost 7 bases and the J gene lost 4 bases, with 17 bases spanning the gap. CDR1 and CDR2 from the germline V gene are LNHDA and SQIVND (reference sequence). Data came from immunoSEQ multiplex PCR; TCRdb stores just in-frame clones and leaves some out. The sample includes 85,000 to 100,000 clones, around 80% of them seen just once. This entry belongs to a study of T cell responses to AZD1222 COVID-19 vaccine. Overall study results and limits: A rise in Spike-specific TCR breadth and depth followed two AZD1222 doses. Most donors were white British and more were female, and clonal diversity was possibly underestimated.

This material consisted of peripheral blood, taken on day 0 of AZD1222 vaccination. This TCR came from an adult in good health. The rearrangement links TRBV19 to TRBJ2-1; no firm D call. The CDR3 DNA reads TGTGCCAGTACCCTCCAAGCCGTTTCTTACAATGAGCAGTTCTTC. This codes for CASTLQAVSYNEQFF.